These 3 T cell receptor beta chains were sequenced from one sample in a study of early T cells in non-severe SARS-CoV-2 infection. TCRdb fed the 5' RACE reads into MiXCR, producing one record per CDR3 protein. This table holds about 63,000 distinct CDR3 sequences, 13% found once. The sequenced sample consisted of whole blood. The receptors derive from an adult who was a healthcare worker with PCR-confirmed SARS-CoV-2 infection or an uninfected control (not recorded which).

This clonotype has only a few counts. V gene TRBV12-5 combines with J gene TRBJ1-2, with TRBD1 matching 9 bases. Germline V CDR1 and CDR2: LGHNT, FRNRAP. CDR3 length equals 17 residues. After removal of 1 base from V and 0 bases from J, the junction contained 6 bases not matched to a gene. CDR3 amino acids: CASGLAQGTGSNYGYTF. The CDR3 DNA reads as TGTGCTAGTGGTTTGGCCCAGGGGACAGGGTCTAACTATGGCTACACCTTC.

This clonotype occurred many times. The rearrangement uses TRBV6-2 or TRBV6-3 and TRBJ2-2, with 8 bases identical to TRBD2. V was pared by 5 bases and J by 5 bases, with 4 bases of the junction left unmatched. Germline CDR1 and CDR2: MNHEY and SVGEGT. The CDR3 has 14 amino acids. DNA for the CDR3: TGTGCCAGCAGTCAGAGCGGGGGAACCGGGGAGCTGTTTTTT. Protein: CASSQSGGTGELFF.

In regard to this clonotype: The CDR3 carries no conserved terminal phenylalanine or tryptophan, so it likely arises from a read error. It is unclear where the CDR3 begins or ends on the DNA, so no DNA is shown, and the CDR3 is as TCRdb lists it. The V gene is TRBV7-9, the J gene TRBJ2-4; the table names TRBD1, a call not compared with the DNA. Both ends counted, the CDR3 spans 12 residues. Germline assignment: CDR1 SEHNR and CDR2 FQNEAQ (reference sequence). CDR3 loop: CASSSSGTPFRI.